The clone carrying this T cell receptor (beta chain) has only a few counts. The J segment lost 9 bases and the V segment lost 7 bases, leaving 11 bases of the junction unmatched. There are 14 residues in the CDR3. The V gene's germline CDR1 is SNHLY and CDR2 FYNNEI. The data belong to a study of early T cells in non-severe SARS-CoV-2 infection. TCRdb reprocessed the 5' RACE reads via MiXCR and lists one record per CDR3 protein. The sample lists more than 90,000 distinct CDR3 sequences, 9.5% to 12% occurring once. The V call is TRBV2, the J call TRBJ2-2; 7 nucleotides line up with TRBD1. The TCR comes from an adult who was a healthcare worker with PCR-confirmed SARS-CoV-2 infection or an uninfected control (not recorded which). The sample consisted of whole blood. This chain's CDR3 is CASNPQGRIWELFF. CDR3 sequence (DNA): TGTGCCAGCAACCCACAGGGGCGAATCTGGGAGCTGTTTTTT.